The 14 T cell receptor beta chains presented below share a single source sample, sequenced in a study of PD-1 blockade in classical Hodgkin lymphoma. Generated by immunoSEQ multiplex PCR, the TCRdb table keeps only in-frame clones and is missing some. The sample yields roughly 150,000 clones, nearly 80% seen once. No patient escaped relapse after autologous stem cell transplantation, and brentuximab vedotin exposure varied. The sequences come from peripheral blood mononuclear cells (PBMCs), collected before the second cycle of nivolumab. The receptors were gathered from a human donor with classical Hodgkin lymphoma.

The chain couples TRBV5-1 to TRBJ2-2; tentatively, D is TRBD1 or TRBD2 (7 bases each). Trimming shortened V by 6 bases and J by 5 bases, and 20 bases separated the two germline ends. CDR3 length: 16 residues. Germline CDR1 is SGHRS and CDR2 is YFSETQ. In nucleotides, the CDR3 is TGCGCCAGCAAGTGGGCCAGACAGGGAGGGACCGGGGAGCTGTTTTTT. It translates to CASKWARQGGTGELFF.

This clone appeared a single time. V is TRBV9 and J is TRBJ2-2, with 11 bases that match TRBD2. CDR3 length equals 17 residues. V trimming: 0 bases; J trimming: 3 bases; junction bases outside the gene matches: 4. CDR1 is SGDLS, CDR2 YYNGEE, per germline. The CDR3 DNA follows: TGTGCCAGCAGCGTAGGGCTAGCGGGAGGTTACACCGGGGAGCTGTTTTTT. Residues: CASSVGLAGGYTGELFF. Supplemented by reference TRBV9 and TRBJ2-2, the full variable domain reads DSGVTQTPKHLITATGQRVTLRCSPRSGDLSVYWYQQSLDQGLQFLIQYYNGEERAKGNILERFSAQQFPDLHSELNLSSLELGDSALYFCASSVGLAGGYTGELFFGEGSRLTVL.

This rearrangement joins TRBV7-9 to TRBJ1-4; 10 bases match TRBD1. V shed 5 bases, J shed 8 bases, and the junction held 8 bases outside the gene matches. Germline V gene lookup returns CDR1 SEHNR and CDR2 FQNEAQ (reference sequence). CDR3 length: 15 residues. CDR3 DNA sequence: TGTGCCAGCAGCCGGACAGGGGGACTGATCGAAAAACTGTTTTTT. This gives the protein CASSRTGGLIEKLFF.

In its sample, this clone was seen a few times. The chain couples TRBV7-9 to TRBJ2-2; D perhaps matches TRBD2 (5 bases). This CDR3 has 16 residues. Per germline, CDR1 SEHNR and CDR2 FQNEAQ (reference sequence). V lost 9 bases, J lost 2 bases, and 19 bases lay in between. CDR3 in DNA: TGTGCCAGTATCGAAGCGGCGGGCCTCAACACCGGGGAGCTGTTTTTT. Translated, it gives CASIEAAGLNTGELFF.

In this sample, this clone turned up a few times. The chain uses TRBV7-2 and TRBJ2-1, with TRBD2 identical over 8 bases. V shed 1 base, J shed 8 bases, and the junction held 4 bases outside the gene matches. The germline gives CDR1 SGHTA, CDR2 FQGNSA. The CDR3 is 14 residues long. The CDR3 DNA reads TGTGCCAGCAGCTTAGTCGGGAGGGCCTATGAGCAGTTCTTC. Residues: CASSLVGRAYEQFF. The variable domain in full, completed from reference TRBV7-2 and TRBJ2-1, reads GAGVSQSPSNKVTEKGKDVELRCDPISGHTALYWYRQSLGQGLEFLIYFQGNSAPDKSGLPSDRFSAERTGGSVSTLTIQRTQQEDSAVYLCASSLVGRAYEQFFGPGTRLTVL.

The chain links TRBV6-6 to TRBJ1-6; D unclear. CDR1 is MNHNY and CDR2 is SVGAGI in the germline V gene (reference sequence). The germline V and J ends were trimmed by 2 bases and 0 bases, with 5 bases remaining between them. The CDR3 covers 15 residues. The CDR3 here is CASSYRSSYNSPLHF. The CDR3 DNA sequence: TGTGCCAGCAGTTACCGCAGCTCCTATAATTCACCCCTCCACTTT.

The chain links TRBV10-3 to TRBJ1-4; 12 nucleotides line up with TRBD1. J was trimmed by 7 bases and V by 6 bases; bases with no gene match: 3. The CDR3 has 14 amino acids. CDR1 is ENHRY, CDR2 SYGVKD, per germline. CDR3 loop: CAIRGDRGPEKLFF. The CDR3 DNA is TGTGCCATCAGGGGGGACAGGGGGCCTGAAAAACTGTTTTTT.

The chain couples TRBV5-6 to TRBJ2-7; D remains ambiguous. This CDR3 spans 14 amino acids. Germline CDR1 SGHDT, CDR2 YYEEEE. Between the trimmed V and J ends, which lost 3 bases and 0 bases, there was a span of 10 bases. The CDR3 DNA reads TGTGCCAGCAGCTCCCCCAGGTCCTCCTACGAGCAGTACTTC. Protein: CASSSPRSSYEQYF. The full variable domain, rest sourced from reference TRBV5-6 and TRBJ2-7, is DAGVTQSPTHLIKTRGQQVTLRCSPKSGHDTVSWYQQALGQGPQFIFQYYEEEERQRGNFPDRFSGHQFPNYSSELNVNALLLGDSALYLCASSSPRSSYEQYFGPGTRLTVT.

This rearrangement joins TRBV2 to TRBJ2-7; TRBD2 matches 11 bases. The CDR3 has 14 residues. The J segment lost 6 bases and the V segment lost 5 bases, leaving 6 bases of the junction unmatched. The germline V gene encodes CDR1 SNHLY and CDR2 FYNNEI. In nucleotides, the CDR3 is TGTGCCAGCAGTTTACTAGCGGGAGACTTCGAGCAGTACTTC. Protein: CASSLLAGDFEQYF.

V gene TRBV7-2 combines with J gene TRBJ1-2, with a tentative D call TRBD1 (5 bases). The germline V gene encodes CDR1 SGHTA and CDR2 FQGNSA. The CDR3 extends over 14 amino acids. V gave up 5 bases and J gave up 8 bases, with 18 bases separating them. This CDR3 reads CASSPTASSRGYTF. The CDR3 coding sequence is TGTGCCAGCAGCCCGACAGCGTCTTCACGAGGCTACACCTTC.

Note on this clone: This sample also contains other DNA sequences that code for the same CDR3. This rearrangement joins TRBV7-3 to TRBJ2-3, with D uncertain. The V and J ends lost 5 bases and 1 base respectively, with 7 bases between them. CDR3 length: 13 residues. Germline loops: CDR1 SGHTA, CDR2 FQGTGA. CDR3 sequence reads: CASSPPGTDTQYF. The CDR3 DNA reads TGTGCCAGCAGCCCCCCGGGCACAGATACGCAGTATTTT.

This clone was seen only a few times. V gene TRBV7-9 combines with J gene TRBJ1-2; D is undetermined. V was pared by 2 bases and J by 8 bases, with 12 bases between. This CDR3 has 13 amino acids. Germline CDR1 SEHNR, CDR2 FQNEAQ (reference sequence). The CDR3 region is CASSLSGTDGYTF. CDR3 in DNA: TGTGCCAGCAGCTTATCAGGCACGGACGGCTACACCTTC.

CDR3 in amino acids: CASSSLGGKNTEAFF. Written as DNA, the CDR3 is TGTGCCAGCAGCTCCCTCGGGGGGAAAAACACTGAAGCTTTCTTT. The chain is built from TRBV7-3 and TRBJ1-1; perhaps TRBD1 as D (5 bases). The CDR3 sequence is 15 residues long. With 4 bases removed from V and 2 bases from J, the gap between germline ends came to 14 bases. Germline V CDR1 and CDR2: SGHTA, FQGTGA.

The rearrangement joins TRBV28 to TRBJ2-7, with TRBD2 identical over 10 bases. Germline CDR1 is MDHEN and CDR2 is SYDVKM. This CDR3 is built from 15 residues. V trimming: 6 bases; J trimming: 4 bases; junction bases outside the gene matches: 9. The CDR3 spells CASSRPGLARYEQYF. The CDR3 DNA reads TGTGCCAGCAGCCGACCGGGACTAGCGCGATACGAGCAGTACTTC. Based on the CDR3 plus reference TRBV28 and TRBJ2-7, the full variable domain is DVKVTQSSRYLVKRTGEKVFLECVQDMDHENMFWYRQDPGLGLRLIYFSYDVKMKEKGDIPEGYSVSREKKERFSLILESASTNQTSMYLCASSRPGLARYEQYFGPGTRLTVT.